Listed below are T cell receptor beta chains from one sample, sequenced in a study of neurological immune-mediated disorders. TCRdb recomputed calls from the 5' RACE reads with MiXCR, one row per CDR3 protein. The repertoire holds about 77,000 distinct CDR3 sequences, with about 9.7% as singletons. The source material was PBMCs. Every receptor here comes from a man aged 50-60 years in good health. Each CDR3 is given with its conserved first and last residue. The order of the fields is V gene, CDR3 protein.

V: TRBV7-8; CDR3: CASSLGFRRGKSSYNEQFF
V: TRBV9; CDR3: CASSARTSGQETQYF
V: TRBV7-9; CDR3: CASSPAGANQPQHF
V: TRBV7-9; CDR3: CASSSNSHTGELFF
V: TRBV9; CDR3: CASSVGPLNTEAFF
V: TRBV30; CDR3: CAWSIYTVSYEQYF
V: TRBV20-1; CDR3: CSGAGGRETQYF
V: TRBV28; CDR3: CASRQGRGQGAPGANVLTF
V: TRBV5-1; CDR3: CASSLIAGAHEQYF
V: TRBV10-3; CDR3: CAISEWGYEQYF
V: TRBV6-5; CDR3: CASSLGQGRQTQYF
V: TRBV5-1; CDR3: CASSARVSGANVLTF
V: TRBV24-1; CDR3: CATSGTGGLGAERQYF
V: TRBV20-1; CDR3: CSARDFAGEQGTKNIQYF
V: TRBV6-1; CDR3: CASSEAWTGPRGAQYF
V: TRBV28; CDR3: CASSLLAPGEQFF
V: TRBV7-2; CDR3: CASSGGAADTQYF
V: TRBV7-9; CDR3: CASSATVGTSGSGELFF
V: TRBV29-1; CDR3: CSVSPGRVGTEAFF
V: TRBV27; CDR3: CASSVQGDTQYF
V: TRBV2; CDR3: CAGSTGRETQYF
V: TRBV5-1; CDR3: CASSLDSYGYTF
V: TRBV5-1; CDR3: CASSQDRETQYF
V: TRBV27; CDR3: CASRGGAYEQYF
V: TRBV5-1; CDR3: CASSLVGDRDEKLFF
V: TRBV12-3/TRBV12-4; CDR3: CASSRDRTDTQYF
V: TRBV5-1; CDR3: CASSWDSRSGNTIYF
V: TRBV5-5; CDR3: CASSFPSSWEQYF
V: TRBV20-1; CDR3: CSALGQDREQFF
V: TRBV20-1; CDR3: CSARVGAAPANYGYTF
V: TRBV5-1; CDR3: CASIPGGGRETQYF
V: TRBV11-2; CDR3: CASSLDIGAFSGNTIYF
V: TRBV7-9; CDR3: CASSPRRGAREQYF
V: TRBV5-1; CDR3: CASSWEGNTANTEAFF
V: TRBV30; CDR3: CAWMPRGVTYEQYF
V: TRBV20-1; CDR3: CSEGGGLRVGQYF
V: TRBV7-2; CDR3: CASSLVTGQGYEQFF
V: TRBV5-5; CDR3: CASSPGVLLSGNTIYF
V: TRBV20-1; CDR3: CSLRDTGNTIYF
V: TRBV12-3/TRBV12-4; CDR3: CATKPRESTDTQYF
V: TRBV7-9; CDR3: CASSPVGSYSGRGYTF
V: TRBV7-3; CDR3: CASSPTGQGRLAGGVDTQYF
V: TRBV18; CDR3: CASRYTDNSPLHF
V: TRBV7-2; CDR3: CASSPFRDSDNFRTF
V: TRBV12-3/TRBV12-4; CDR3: CASSTGLAGYPGELFF
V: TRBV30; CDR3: CAWRNPYEQYF
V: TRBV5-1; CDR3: CASSTGGDTQYF
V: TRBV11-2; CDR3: CASSLGGGLGQYF
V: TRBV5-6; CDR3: CASSRRGNEQFF
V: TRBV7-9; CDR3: CASSPGRAGSPFTNTGELFF
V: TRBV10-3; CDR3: CAISESLAGGPTDTQYF
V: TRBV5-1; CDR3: CASHRDRPNEKLFF
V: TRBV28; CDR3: CASYRGRNTEAFF
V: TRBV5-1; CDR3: CASSLAGGGSYEQYF
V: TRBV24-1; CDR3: CATSGNRDGYTF
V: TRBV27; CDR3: CASTSRAGGGSAVEQYF
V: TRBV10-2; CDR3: CASSEGGRYTEAFF
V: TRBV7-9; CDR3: CASSLRTNHYEQYF
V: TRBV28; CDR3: CASTTSGRASGETQYF
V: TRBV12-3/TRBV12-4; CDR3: CASSFYSKAETQYF